The next 30 T cell receptor beta chains were all read from a single sample in a study of control samples from healthy donors and cancer patients. TCRdb's copy holds only in-frame clones and misses some; the assay was immunoSEQ multiplex PCR. The sample yields 61,000 or so clones, nearly 90% seen once. The source material was PBMCs. The receptors originated from a man aged 60 to 69 with colorectal cancer.

The genes are TRBV5-6 and TRBJ1-6; TRBD1 is a possible D gene (6 bases). Trimming took off 1 base at V and 0 bases at J, with 8 bases between the two ends. This CDR3 spans 16 amino acids. Germline lookup yields CDR1 SGHDT and CDR2 YYEEEE. CDR3 region: CASSLRGDSYNSPLHF. CDR3 DNA: TGTGCCAGCAGCTTGAGGGGGGACTCCTATAATTCACCCCTCCACTTT.

The chain employs TRBV2 and TRBJ2-1; D is ambiguous. CDR3 length equals 13 residues. Trimming cost V 1 base and J 10 bases, with 11 bases left between them. CDR1 and CDR2 (germline): SNHLY, FYNNEI. The CDR3 reads CASSEEGYFEQFF. The DNA for the CDR3 is TGTGCCAGCAGTGAAGAAGGGTATTTCGAGCAGTTCTTC.

The V call is TRBV2, the J call TRBJ1-1, with no clear D. Germline lookup yields CDR1 SNHLY and CDR2 FYNNEI. V gave up 6 bases and J gave up 6 bases, with 17 bases separating them. The CDR3 totals 14 residues. The CDR3 coding sequence is TGTGCCAGCAGCGTTGACCAAAAGGGAGCTGAAGCTTTCTTT. It translates to CASSVDQKGAEAFF.

Notes on this clone: Within the sample, other DNA sequences also encode this same CDR3. The J gene is TRBJ2-3, the V gene TRBV6-6; perhaps TRBD1 as D (6 bases). Germline V gene sequence: CDR1 MNHNY, CDR2 SVGAGI (reference sequence). The CDR3 runs to 15 residues. With 6 bases removed from V and 0 bases from J, the gap between germline ends came to 13 bases. The CDR3 coding sequence is TGTGCCAGCAGCTGGACAGAACCTAGCACAGATACGCAGTATTTT. It encodes CASSWTEPSTDTQYF.

The chain couples TRBV11-3 to TRBJ2-5, with D tentatively TRBD1 (6 bases). This CDR3 is built from 16 residues. CDR1 and CDR2 from the germline V gene are SGHNT and YENEEA. Between the trimmed V and J ends, which lost 5 bases and 1 base, there was a span of 17 bases. CDR3 protein: CASSGGQGPIQETQYF. The CDR3 region has the DNA TGTGCCAGCAGCGGGGGCCAGGGGCCTATCCAAGAGACCCAGTACTTC. The complete variable domain, with remaining parts taken from reference TRBV11-3 and TRBJ2-5, reads EAGVVQSPRYKIIEKKQPVAFWCNPISGHNTLYWYLQNLGQGPELLIRYENEEAVDDSQLPKDRFSAERLKGVDSTLKIQPAELGDSAVYLCASSGGQGPIQETQYFGPGTRLLVL.

J is TRBJ2-3 and V is TRBV2; D not certain. The germline V and J ends were trimmed by 6 bases and 7 bases, with 8 bases remaining between them. The germline CDR1 and CDR2 sequences are SNHLY and FYNNEI. CDR3 size: 11 residues. The CDR3 region is CASRESYTQYF. CDR3 nucleotide sequence: TGTGCCAGCAGGGAGTCTTATACGCAGTATTTT.

V gene TRBV5-4 combines with J gene TRBJ2-2; 12 bases match TRBD2. CDR1 and CDR2 from the germline V gene are SGHNT and YYREEE (reference sequence). The CDR3 contains 17 residues. V was pared by 4 bases and J by 0 bases, with 4 bases of the junction left unmatched. In DNA form, the CDR3 reads TGTGCCAGCAGCGGGACTAGCGGGCCTTCGAACACCGGGGAGCTGTTTTTT. Amino acid sequence: CASSGTSGPSNTGELFF.

This sequence joins TRBV5-4 and TRBJ1-4, with TRBD1 matching 9 bases. The germline CDR1 and CDR2 sequences are SGHNT and YYREEE (reference sequence). CDR3 length: 13 amino acids. Trimming took 5 bases from V and 8 from J; bases not matched to a gene: 4. DNA for the CDR3: TGTGCCAGCAGGAGGGGGACAGGGGAAAAACTGTTTTTT. This sequence encodes CASRRGTGEKLFF.

The J gene is TRBJ1-5, the V gene TRBV6-5, with no clear D. The CDR3 is 14 residues long. Germline CDR1 MNHEY, CDR2 SVGAGI. Between the trimmed V and J ends, which lost 6 bases and 5 bases, there was a span of 14 bases. This chain's CDR3 is CASSLDGLYQPQHF. The CDR3 nucleotides read TGTGCCAGCAGCCTGGACGGGCTATATCAGCCCCAGCATTTT.

This clone was picked up one time. The rearrangement uses TRBV27 and TRBJ1-3, with TRBD1 matching over 8 bases. The CDR3 spans 16 residues. CDR1 is MNHEY and CDR2 is SMNVEV in the germline V gene (reference sequence). J lost 4 bases, V lost 6 bases, and 11 bases had no gene match. The CDR3 sequence is CASSPSRTGWGNTIYF. The CDR3 nucleotides are TGTGCCAGCAGCCCATCGCGGACAGGGTGGGGAAACACCATATATTTT.

This chain links TRBV7-6 with TRBJ2-7, with no clear D. Trimming removed 0 bases at V and 5 bases at J, with 8 bases between. This CDR3 region has 13 residues. Germline CDR1 reads SGHVS; CDR2 reads FNYEAQ. CDR3 coding DNA: TGTGCCAGCAGCTTAGCGCCTGGGGACGAGCAGTACTTC. It codes for CASSLAPGDEQYF.

This rearrangement joins TRBV3-1 (or the pseudogene TRBV3-2) to TRBJ2-4; D remains ambiguous. The V and J ends lost 2 bases and 9 bases respectively, with 11 bases between them. The CDR3 loop spans 13 amino acids. In germline, CDR1 is LGHDT, CDR2 YNNKEL (reference sequence). CDR3 protein: CASSQRVRSIQYF. The CDR3 nucleotides are TGTGCCAGCAGCCAAAGGGTCAGGAGCATTCAGTACTTC.

This chain joins TRBV4-1 and TRBJ2-3; TRBD2 agrees at 9 bases. After removal of 0 bases from V and 5 bases from J, the junction contained 12 bases not matched to a gene. The CDR3 runs to 18 residues. CDR1 is MGHRA and CDR2 is YSYEKL in the germline V gene. The CDR3 here is CASSQDLRRGGLGDTQYF. The CDR3 DNA reads as TGCGCCAGCAGCCAAGATCTGAGGCGGGGGGGCCTGGGAGATACGCAGTATTTT.

Only one count was recorded for this clone. The chain uses TRBV21-1 and TRBJ1-3. TRBV21-1 is termed a pseudogene. The CDR3 contains 11 residues. The CDR3, as DNA: TGTGCCAGCAGCAAGCCGGGCTCCATATATTTT. Amino acid sequence: CASSKPGSIYF.

This chain connects TRBV6-2 or TRBV6-3 to TRBJ2-3, with D perhaps matching TRBD2 (7 bases). There are 15 residues in the CDR3. Trimming shortened V by 2 bases and J by 5 bases, and 14 bases separated the two germline ends. Germline V lookup: CDR1 MNHEY, CDR2 SVGEGT. CDR3 DNA sequence: TGTGCCAGCAGTTACGGGGGGGCCCGCGGAGATACGCAGTATTTT. As protein: CASSYGGARGDTQYF.

The rearrangement uses TRBV5-4 and TRBJ1-2; 7 nucleotides match TRBD1. In germline, CDR1 is SGHNT, CDR2 YYREEE (reference sequence). The CDR3 is 13 amino acids. Trimming cost V 4 bases and J 7 bases; bases outside gene matches: 7. The CDR3 coding sequence is TGTGCCAGCAGCGCACAACAGGGGAGTGGCTACACCTTC. Encoded protein: CASSAQQGSGYTF.

The chain carries TRBV5-1 and TRBJ1-4; 7 bases match TRBD1. The length of the CDR3 is 15 residues. Germline CDR1 SGHRS, CDR2 YFSETQ. The junction had 5 bases not matched to a gene; V was cut back by 4 bases and J by 2 bases. CDR3 DNA: TGCGCCAGCAGCCGGGCGGGACAGACTAATGAAAAACTGTTTTTT. Protein: CASSRAGQTNEKLFF.

This sequence joins TRBV15 and TRBJ1-4, with D perhaps matching TRBD1 (5 bases). Per germline, CDR1 LNHNV and CDR2 YYDKDF (reference sequence). This CDR3 is 16 amino acids long. V dropped 0 bases and J dropped 8 bases, with 16 bases sitting between them. CDR3 sequence reads: CATSRDFPGVGEKLFF. CDR3 sequence (DNA): TGTGCCACCAGCAGAGATTTCCCGGGGGTAGGGGAAAAACTGTTTTTT.

The rearrangement joins TRBV5-1 to TRBJ2-7; no clear D gene. Between the trimmed V and J ends, which lost 0 bases and 0 bases, there was a span of 10 bases. The germline V gene has CDR1 SGHRS and CDR2 YFSETQ. This CDR3 spans 15 amino acids. This CDR3 is CASSLAFQVSYEQYF. CDR3 sequence (DNA): TGCGCCAGCAGCTTGGCCTTTCAGGTCTCCTACGAGCAGTACTTC.

V and J are TRBV19 and TRBJ1-6; no clear D gene. Trimming took off 6 bases at V and 7 bases at J, with 10 bases between the two ends. This CDR3 spans 13 amino acids. CDR1 is LNHDA and CDR2 is SQIVND in the germline V gene (reference sequence). CDR3 amino acids: CASSSLKNSPLHF. The CDR3 DNA is TGTGCCAGTAGCTCCCTGAAGAATTCACCCCTCCACTTT.

The chain carries TRBV6-5 and TRBJ1-1; D is perhaps TRBD1 (5 bases). This CDR3 comprises 14 residues. Germline loops: CDR1 MNHEY, CDR2 SVGAGI. V shed 4 bases and J shed 4 bases, with 13 bases lying between them. CDR3 sequence: CASSFQAGGTEAFF. The CDR3 DNA reads as TGTGCCAGCAGTTTCCAAGCGGGGGGCACTGAAGCTTTCTTT.

Here the CDR3 reads CASSPPLGGAGQPQHF. CDR3 nucleotides: TGTGCCAGCAGCCCACCCTTAGGGGGCGCGGGTCAGCCCCAGCATTTT. This chain joins TRBV6-2 or TRBV6-3 and TRBJ1-5; 7 bases are a match to TRBD1. V lost 6 bases, J lost 6 bases, and 14 bases stayed unmatched. The germline V gene encodes CDR1 MNHEY and CDR2 SVGEGT. The CDR3 sequence is 16 residues long.

V is TRBV11-3 and J is TRBJ2-3; weak D call: TRBD2 (6 bases). The CDR3 spans 14 residues. Germline assignment: CDR1 SGHNT and CDR2 YENEEA. The ends were cut back, 1 base at V and 4 bases at J, with 9 bases in the middle. The CDR3 DNA reads TGTGCCAGCAGCTTAGTGGAGGGGCCAGATACGCAGTATTTT. It translates to CASSLVEGPDTQYF.

The CDR3 nucleotides read TGCGCCAGCAGCTCCCGGACAGGGGCACTCACAGATACGCAGTATTTT. Its protein product is CASSSRTGALTDTQYF. The gene calls are TRBV5-1 and TRBJ2-3; 9 bases are a match to TRBD1. V lost 3 bases, J lost 2 bases, and 7 bases stayed unmatched. The CDR3 spans 16 residues. Germline V CDR1 and CDR2: SGHRS, YFSETQ.

This clone has a single count. The rearrangement joins TRBV6-4 to TRBJ1-5; D is ambiguous. The CDR3 totals 15 residues. With 8 bases removed from V and 2 bases from J, the gap between germline ends came to 16 bases. Germline V gives CDR1 MRHNA, CDR2 SNTAGT. CDR3 bases: TGTGCCAGCTTAGGGCAGACCGTAGGCAATCAGCCCCAGCATTTT. Translating gives CASLGQTVGNQPQHF.

The CDR3 loop reads CASTQWGEVNYGYTF. CDR3 DNA: TGTGCCAGCACCCAATGGGGGGAGGTGAACTATGGCTACACCTTC. The chain joins TRBV7-3 to TRBJ1-2, with D perhaps matching TRBD1 (5 bases). This CDR3 has 15 amino acids. The V end lost 7 bases, the J end lost 2 bases, and 17 bases lay between the germline ends. CDR1 and CDR2 (germline): SGHTA, FQGTGA.

CDR3 amino acids: CASSLTGNGYTF. CDR3 nucleotides: TGTGCCAGCAGTCTGACAGGGAACGGCTACACCTTC. The V gene is TRBV27, the J gene TRBJ1-2; 7 positions agree with TRBD1. Germline loops: CDR1 MNHEY, CDR2 SMNVEV (reference sequence). The CDR3 is 12 amino acids. Trimming took 5 bases from V and 8 from J; bases not matched to a gene: 5.

The chain has TRBV19 and TRBJ2-5; the D is unclear. V lost 1 base and J 5 bases, leaving 8 bases between the germline ends. The germline V gene has CDR1 LNHDA and CDR2 SQIVND (reference sequence). CDR3 length equals 13 residues. The CDR3 spells CASSIGSSETQYF. Written as DNA, the CDR3 is TGTGCCAGTAGTATAGGGTCGTCCGAGACCCAGTACTTC.

In its sample, this clone was seen once. This chain connects TRBV5-4 to TRBJ2-5; D is unresolved. The CDR3 runs to 14 residues. CDR1 is SGHNT and CDR2 is YYREEE in the germline V gene (reference sequence). Deletions cut 4 bases from V and 5 bases from J, with 15 bases between. The CDR3 reads CASSKGGVFETQYF. As DNA, the CDR3 is TGTGCCAGCAGCAAGGGTGGCGTCTTTGAGACCCAGTACTTC.

The count of this clone is one. The genes are TRBV28 and TRBJ1-1, with unresolved D. Trimming cost V 7 bases and J 8 bases, with 14 bases left between them. This CDR3 region has 12 residues. Germline V gene lookup returns CDR1 MDHEN and CDR2 SYDVKM. CDR3 DNA: TGTGCCAGCAAAGACGGACGAGGCGAAGCTTTCTTT. Translated, it gives CASKDGRGEAFF.